This T cell receptor (beta chain) emerged from a study of cytomegalovirus exposure and HLA in healthy donors. The CDR3 consists of 14 residues. The germline gives CDR1 MRHNA, CDR2 SNTAGT. With V trimmed by 4 bases and J by 1 base, 1 base remained unmatched. Only in-frame clones appear in the TCRdb table, and some are missing; sequencing was by immunoSEQ multiplex PCR. This sample has around 60,000 clones, with 90% to 97% found just once. The material sequenced was PBMCs. The clonotype comes from a woman aged 18 to 35 in good health and CMV-seronegative. The chain couples TRBV6-4 to TRBJ2-3; 8 nucleotides line up with TRBD1. The CDR3 DNA sequence: TGTGCCAGCAGTGTACAGGGGGGCACAGATACGCAGTATTTT. Amino acid sequence: CASSVQGGTDTQYF.